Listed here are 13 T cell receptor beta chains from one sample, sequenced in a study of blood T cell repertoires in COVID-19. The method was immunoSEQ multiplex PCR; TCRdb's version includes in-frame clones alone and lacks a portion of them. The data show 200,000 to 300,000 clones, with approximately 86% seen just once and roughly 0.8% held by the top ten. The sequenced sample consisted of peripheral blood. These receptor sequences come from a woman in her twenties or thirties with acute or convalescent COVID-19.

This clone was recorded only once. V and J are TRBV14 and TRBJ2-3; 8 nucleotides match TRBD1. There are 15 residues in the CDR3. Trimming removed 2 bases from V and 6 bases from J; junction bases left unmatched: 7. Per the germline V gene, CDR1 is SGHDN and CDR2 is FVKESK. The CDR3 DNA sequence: TGTGCCAGCAGCCAATGGACAGGGTATATGGATACGCAGTATTTT. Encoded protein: CASSQWTGYMDTQYF.

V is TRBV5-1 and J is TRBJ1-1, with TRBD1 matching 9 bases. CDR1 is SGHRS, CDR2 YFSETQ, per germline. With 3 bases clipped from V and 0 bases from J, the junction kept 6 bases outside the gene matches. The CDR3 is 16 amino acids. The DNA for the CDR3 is TGCGCCAGCAGCTCGGGACAGGGCGTAATGAACACTGAAGCTTTCTTT. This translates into CASSSGQGVMNTEAFF. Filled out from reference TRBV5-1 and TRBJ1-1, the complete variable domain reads KAGVTQTPRYLIKTRGQQVTLSCSPISGHRSVSWYQQTPGQGLQFLFEYFSETQRNKGNFPGRFSGRQFSNSRSEMNVSTLELGDSALYLCASSSGQGVMNTEAFFGQGTRLTVV.

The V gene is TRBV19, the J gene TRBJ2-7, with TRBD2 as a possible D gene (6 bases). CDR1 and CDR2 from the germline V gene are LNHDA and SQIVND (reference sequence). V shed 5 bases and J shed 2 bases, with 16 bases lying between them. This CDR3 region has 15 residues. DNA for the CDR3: TGTGCCAGTAGTCGCGGCGGGACCTTTCCCTACGAGCAGTACTTC. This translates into CASSRGGTFPYEQYF. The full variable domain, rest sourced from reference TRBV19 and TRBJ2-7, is DGGITQSPKYLFRKEGQNVTLSCEQNLNHDAMYWYRQDPGQGLRLIYYSQIVNDFQKGDIAEGYSVSREKKESFPLTVTSAQKNPTAFYLCASSRGGTFPYEQYFGPGTRLTVT.

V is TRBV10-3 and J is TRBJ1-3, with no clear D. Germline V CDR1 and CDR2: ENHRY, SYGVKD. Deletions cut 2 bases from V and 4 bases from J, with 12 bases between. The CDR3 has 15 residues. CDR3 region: CAISETVGLGNTIYF. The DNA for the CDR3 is TGTGCCATCAGTGAGACAGTTGGCCTAGGAAACACCATATATTTT.

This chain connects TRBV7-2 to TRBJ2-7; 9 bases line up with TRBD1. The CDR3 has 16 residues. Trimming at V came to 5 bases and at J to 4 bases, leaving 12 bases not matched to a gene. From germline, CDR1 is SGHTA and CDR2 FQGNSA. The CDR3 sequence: CASSRRQRDRVYEQYF. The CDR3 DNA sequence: TGTGCCAGCAGCCGTAGGCAAAGGGACAGGGTGTACGAGCAGTACTTC.

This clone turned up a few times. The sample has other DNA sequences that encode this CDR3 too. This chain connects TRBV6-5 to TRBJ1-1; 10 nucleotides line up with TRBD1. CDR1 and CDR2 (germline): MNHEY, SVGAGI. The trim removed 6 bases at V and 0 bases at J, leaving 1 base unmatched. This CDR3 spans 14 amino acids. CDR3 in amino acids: CASRGTGVNTEAFF. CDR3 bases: TGTGCCAGCAGGGGGACAGGGGTGAACACTGAAGCTTTCTTT.

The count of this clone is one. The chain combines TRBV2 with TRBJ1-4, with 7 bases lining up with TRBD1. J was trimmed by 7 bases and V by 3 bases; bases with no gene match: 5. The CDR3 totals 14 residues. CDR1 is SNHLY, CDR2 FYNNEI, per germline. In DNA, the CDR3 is TGTGCCAGCAGTGACGATGGGACAGCTGAAAAACTGTTTTTT. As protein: CASSDDGTAEKLFF.

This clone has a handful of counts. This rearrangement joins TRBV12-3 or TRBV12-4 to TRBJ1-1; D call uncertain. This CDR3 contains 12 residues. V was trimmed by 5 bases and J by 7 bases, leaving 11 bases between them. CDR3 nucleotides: TGTGCCAGCAGTCCCGTGTCGGGTGAAGCTTTCTTT. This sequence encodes CASSPVSGEAFF.

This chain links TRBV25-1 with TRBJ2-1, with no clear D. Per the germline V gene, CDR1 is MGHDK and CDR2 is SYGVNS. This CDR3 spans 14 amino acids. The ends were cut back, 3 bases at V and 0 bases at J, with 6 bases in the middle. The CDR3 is CASSEHSSYNEQFF. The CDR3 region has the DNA TGTGCCAGCAGTGAGCATAGCTCCTACAATGAGCAGTTCTTC.

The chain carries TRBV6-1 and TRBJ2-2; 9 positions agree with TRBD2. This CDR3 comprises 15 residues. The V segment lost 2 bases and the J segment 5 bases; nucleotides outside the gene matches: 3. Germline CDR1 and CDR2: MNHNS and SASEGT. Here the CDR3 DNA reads TGTGCCAGCAGTGAATTGAGCGGGAGGACCGGGGAGCTGTTTTTT. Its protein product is CASSELSGRTGELFF.

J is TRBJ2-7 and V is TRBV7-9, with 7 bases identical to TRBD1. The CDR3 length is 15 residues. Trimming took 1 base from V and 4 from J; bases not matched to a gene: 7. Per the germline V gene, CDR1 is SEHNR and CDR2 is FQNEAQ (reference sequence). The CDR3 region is CASSLVGTAAYEQYF. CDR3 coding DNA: TGTGCCAGCAGCTTAGTCGGGACAGCGGCTTACGAGCAGTACTTC.

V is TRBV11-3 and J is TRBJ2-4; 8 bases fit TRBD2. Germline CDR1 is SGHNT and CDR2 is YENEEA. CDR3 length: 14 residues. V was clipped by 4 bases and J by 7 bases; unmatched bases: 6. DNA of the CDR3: TGTGCCAGCAGCTACAGCGGGAGTTCGAACATTCAGTACTTC. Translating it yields CASSYSGSSNIQYF.

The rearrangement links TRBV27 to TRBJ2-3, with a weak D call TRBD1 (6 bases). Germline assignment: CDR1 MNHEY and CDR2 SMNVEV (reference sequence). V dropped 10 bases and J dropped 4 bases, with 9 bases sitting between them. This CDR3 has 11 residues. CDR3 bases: TGTGCCACCACAGGGTCAGATACGCAGTATTTT. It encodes CATTGSDTQYF.